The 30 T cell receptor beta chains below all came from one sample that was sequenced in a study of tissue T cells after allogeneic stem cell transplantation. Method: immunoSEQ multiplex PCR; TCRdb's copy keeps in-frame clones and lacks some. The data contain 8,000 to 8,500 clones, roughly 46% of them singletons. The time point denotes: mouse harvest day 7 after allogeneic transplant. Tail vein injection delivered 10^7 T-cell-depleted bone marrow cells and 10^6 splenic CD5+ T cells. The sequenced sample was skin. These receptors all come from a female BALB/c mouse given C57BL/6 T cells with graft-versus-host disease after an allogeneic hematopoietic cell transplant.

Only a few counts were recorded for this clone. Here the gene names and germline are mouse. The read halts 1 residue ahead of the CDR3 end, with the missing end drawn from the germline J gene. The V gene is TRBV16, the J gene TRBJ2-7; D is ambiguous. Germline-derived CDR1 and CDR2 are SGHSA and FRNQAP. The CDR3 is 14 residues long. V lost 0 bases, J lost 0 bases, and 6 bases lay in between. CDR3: CASSLDFSSYEQYF. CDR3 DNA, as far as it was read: TGTGCAAGCAGCTTAGATTTCAGCTCCTATGAACAGTAC.

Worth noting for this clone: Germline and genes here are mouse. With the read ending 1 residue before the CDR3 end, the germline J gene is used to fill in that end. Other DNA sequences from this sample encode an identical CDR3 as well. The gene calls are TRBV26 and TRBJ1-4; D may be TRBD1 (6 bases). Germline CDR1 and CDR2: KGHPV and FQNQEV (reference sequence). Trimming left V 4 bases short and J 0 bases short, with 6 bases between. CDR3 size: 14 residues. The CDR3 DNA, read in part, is TGTGCCAGCAGTCCAGGGGTTTCCAACGAAAGATTATTT. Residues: CASSPGVSNERLF. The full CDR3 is CASSPGVSNERLFF.

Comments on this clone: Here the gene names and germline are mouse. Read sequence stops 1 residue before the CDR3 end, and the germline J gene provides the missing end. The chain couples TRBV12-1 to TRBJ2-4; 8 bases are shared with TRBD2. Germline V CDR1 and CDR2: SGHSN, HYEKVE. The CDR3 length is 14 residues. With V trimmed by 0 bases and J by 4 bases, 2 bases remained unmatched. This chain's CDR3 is CASSLDWGKNTLYF. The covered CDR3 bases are TGTGCCAGCTCTCTCGACTGGGGAAAAAACACCTTGTAC.

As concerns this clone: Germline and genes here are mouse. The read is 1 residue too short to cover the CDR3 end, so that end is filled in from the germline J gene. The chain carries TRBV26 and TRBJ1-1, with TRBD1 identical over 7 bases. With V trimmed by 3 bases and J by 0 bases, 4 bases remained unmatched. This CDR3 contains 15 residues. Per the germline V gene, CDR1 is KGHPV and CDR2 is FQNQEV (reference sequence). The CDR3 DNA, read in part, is TGTGCCAGCAGTCTACCCGGGACAGCAAACACAGAAGTCTTC. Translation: CASSLPGTANTEVF. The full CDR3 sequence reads CASSLPGTANTEVFF. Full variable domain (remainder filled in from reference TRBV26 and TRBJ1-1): NSKVIQTPRYLVKGQGQKAKMRCIPEKGHPVVFWYQQNKNNEFKFLINFQNQEVLQQIDMTEKRFSAECPSNSPCSLEIQSSEAGDSALYLCASSLPGTANTEVFFGKGTRLTVV.

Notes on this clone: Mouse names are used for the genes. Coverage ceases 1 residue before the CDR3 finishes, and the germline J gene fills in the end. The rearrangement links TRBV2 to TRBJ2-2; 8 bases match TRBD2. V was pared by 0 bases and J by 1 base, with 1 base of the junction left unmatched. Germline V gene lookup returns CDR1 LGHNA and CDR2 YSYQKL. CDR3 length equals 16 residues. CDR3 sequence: CASSQELGGNTGQLYF. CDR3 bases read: TGTGCCAGCAGCCAAGAGCTGGGGGGAAACACCGGGCAGCTCTAC.

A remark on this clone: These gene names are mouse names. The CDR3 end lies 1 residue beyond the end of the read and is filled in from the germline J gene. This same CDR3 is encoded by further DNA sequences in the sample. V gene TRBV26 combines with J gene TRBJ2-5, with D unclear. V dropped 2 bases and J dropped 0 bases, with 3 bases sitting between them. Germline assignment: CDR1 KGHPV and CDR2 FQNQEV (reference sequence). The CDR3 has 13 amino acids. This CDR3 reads CASSLRNQDTQYF. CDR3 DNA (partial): TGTGCCAGCAGTCTGCGCAACCAAGACACCCAGTAC.

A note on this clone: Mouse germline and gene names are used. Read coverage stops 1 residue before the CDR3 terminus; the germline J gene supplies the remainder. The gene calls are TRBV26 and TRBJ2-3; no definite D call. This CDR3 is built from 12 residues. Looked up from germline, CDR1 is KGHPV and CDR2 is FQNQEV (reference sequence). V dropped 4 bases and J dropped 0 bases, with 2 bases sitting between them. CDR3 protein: CASSPSAETLYF. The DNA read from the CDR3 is TGTGCCAGCAGTCCCAGTGCAGAAACGCTGTAT. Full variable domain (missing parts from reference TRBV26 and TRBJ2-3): NSKVIQTPRYLVKGQGQKAKMRCIPEKGHPVVFWYQQNKNNEFKFLINFQNQEVLQQIDMTEKRFSAECPSNSPCSLEIQSSEAGDSALYLCASSPSAETLYFGSGTRLTVL.

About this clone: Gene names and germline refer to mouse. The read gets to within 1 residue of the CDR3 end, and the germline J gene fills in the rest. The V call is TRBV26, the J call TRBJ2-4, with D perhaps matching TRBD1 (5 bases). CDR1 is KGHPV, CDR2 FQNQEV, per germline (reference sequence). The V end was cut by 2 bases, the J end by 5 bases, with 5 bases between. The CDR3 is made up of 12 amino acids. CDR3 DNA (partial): TGTGCCAGCAGTCTGGACAGAAACACCTTGTAC. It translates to CASSLDRNTLY. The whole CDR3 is CASSLDRNTLYF. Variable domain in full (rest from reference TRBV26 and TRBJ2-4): NSKVIQTPRYLVKGQGQKAKMRCIPEKGHPVVFWYQQNKNNEFKFLINFQNQEVLQQIDMTEKRFSAECPSNSPCSLEIQSSEAGDSALYLCASSLDRNTLYFGAGTRLSVL.

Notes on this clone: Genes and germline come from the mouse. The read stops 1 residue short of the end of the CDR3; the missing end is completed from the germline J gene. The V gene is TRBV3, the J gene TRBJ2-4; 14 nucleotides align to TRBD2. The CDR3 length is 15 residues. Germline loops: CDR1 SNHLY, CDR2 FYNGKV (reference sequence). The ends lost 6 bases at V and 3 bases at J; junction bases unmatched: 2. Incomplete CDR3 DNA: TGTGCCAGCAGTCGGGACTGGGGGGGCCAAAACACCTTGTAC. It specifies CASSRDWGGQNTLY. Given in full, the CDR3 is CASSRDWGGQNTLYF.

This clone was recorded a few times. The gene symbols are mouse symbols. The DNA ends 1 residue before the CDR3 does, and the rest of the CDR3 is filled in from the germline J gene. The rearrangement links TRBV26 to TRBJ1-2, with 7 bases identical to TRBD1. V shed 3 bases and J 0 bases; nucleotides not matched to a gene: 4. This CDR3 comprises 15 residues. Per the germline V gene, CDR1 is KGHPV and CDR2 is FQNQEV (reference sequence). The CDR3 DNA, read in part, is TGTGCCAGCAGTCTCCCGGGACAGTCAAACTCCGACTACACC. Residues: CASSLPGQSNSDYT. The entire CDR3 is CASSLPGQSNSDYTF.

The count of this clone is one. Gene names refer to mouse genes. The CDR3 sequence is CSSSRDGISNERLFF. CDR3 bases read: TGCTCCAGCAGTCGGGACGGAATTTCCAACGAAAGATTATTT. V gene TRBV23 combines with J gene TRBJ1-4. From the germline J gene comes the end of the CDR3, since the read stops 1 residue before it. The CDR3 length is 15 residues. Per germline, CDR1 KGHTA and CDR2 FQNQQP.

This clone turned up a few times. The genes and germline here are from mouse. The CDR3 is CASSSGGYEQYF. The part of the CDR3 DNA that was read is TGTGCCAGCAGCTCAGGGGGTTATGAACAGTAC. This chain uses TRBV3 with TRBJ2-7; 7 nucleotides align to TRBD1. The CDR3 extends 1 residue past the end of the read, so its final part is completed from the germline J gene. CDR3 length: 12 amino acids. V shed 4 bases and J 4 bases; nucleotides not matched to a gene: 1. Germline V lookup: CDR1 SNHLY, CDR2 FYNGKV (reference sequence).

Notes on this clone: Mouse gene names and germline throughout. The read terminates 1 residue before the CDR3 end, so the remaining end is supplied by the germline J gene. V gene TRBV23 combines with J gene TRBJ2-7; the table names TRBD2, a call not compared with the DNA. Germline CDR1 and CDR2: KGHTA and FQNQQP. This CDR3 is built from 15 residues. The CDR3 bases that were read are TGCTCCAGCAGTCAACTCTGGGGGGGCTCCTATGAACAGTAC. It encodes CSSSQLWGGSYEQY. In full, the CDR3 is CSSSQLWGGSYEQYF.

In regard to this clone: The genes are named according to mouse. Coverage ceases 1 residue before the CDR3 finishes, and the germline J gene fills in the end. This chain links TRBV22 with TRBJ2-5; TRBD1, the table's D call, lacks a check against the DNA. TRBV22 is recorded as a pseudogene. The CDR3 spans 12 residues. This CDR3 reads CASSYRQDTQYF. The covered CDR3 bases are TGTGCCAGCAGTTACAGGCAAGACACCCAGTAC.

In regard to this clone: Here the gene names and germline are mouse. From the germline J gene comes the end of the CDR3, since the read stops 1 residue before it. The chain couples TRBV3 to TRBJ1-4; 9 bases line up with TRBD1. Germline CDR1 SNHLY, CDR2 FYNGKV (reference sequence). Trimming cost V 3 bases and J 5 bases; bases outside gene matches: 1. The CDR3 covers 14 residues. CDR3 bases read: TGTGCCAGCAGCTTGGGGACAGGGAACGAAAGATTATTT. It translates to CASSLGTGNERLF. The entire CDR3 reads CASSLGTGNERLFF.

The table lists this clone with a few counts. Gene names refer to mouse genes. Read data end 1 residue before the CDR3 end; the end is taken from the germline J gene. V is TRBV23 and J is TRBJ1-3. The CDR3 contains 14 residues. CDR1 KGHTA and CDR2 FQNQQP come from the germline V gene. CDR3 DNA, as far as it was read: TGCTCCAGCAGTCAAACGGATTCTGGAAATACGCTCTAT. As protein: CSSSQTDSGNTLY. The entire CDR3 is CSSSQTDSGNTLYF.

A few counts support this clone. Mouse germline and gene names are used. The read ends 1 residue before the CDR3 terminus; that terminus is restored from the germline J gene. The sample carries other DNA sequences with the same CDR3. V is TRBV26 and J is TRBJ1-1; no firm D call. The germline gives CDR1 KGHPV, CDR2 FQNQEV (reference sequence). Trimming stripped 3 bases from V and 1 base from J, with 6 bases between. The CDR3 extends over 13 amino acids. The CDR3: CASSLDGNTEVFF. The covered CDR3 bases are TGTGCCAGCAGTCTCGACGGGAACACAGAAGTCTTC.

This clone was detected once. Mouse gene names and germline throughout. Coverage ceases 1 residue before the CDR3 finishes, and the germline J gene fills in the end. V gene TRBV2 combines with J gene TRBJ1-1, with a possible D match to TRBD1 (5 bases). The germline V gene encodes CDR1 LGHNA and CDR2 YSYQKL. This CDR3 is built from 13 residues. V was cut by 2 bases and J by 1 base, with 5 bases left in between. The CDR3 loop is CASSQQGNTEVFF. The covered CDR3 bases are TGTGCCAGCAGCCAACAGGGGAACACAGAAGTCTTC.

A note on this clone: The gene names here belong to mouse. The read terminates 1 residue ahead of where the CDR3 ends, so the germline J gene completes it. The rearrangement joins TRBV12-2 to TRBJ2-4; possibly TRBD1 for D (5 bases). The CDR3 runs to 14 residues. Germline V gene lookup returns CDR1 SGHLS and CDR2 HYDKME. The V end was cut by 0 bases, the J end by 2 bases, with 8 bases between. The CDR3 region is CASSLQGDQNTLYF. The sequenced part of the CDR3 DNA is TGTGCCAGCTCTCTCCAAGGGGATCAAAACACCTTGTAC.

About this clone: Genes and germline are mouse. The sequenced CDR3 bases are TGTGCCAGCAGTTTAGATGCTGGGACTGGGCGGTATGAACAGTAC. Translated, it gives CASSLDAGTGRYEQY. The entire CDR3 is CASSLDAGTGRYEQYF. V gene TRBV15 combines with J gene TRBJ2-7; 9 bases are shared with TRBD2. The sequence runs out 1 residue before the end of the CDR3; the remainder is reconstructed from the germline J gene. Germline V gives CDR1 SGHND, CDR2 FRSKSL. This CDR3 contains 16 residues. V lost 1 base and J lost 4; bases outside the gene matches: 8.

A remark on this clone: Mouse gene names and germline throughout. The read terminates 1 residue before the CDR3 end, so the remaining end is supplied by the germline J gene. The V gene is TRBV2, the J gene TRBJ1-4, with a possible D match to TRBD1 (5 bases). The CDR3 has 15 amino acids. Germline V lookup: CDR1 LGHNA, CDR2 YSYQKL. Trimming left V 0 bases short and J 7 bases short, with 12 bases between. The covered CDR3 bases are TGTGCCAGCAGCCAAGAGGGGGTGAGGGGCGAAAGATTATTT. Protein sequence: CASSQEGVRGERLF. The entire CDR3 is CASSQEGVRGERLFF.

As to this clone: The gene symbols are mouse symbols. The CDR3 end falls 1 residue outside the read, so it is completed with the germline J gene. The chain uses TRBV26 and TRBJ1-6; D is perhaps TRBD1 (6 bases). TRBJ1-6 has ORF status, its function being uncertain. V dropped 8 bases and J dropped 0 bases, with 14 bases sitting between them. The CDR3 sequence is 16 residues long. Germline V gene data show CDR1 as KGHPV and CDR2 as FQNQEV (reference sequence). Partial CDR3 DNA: TGTGCCAGCCCTCTGGGGGGACATTCCTATAATTCGCCCCTCTAC. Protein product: CASPLGGHSYNSPLY. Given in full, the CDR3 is CASPLGGHSYNSPLYF.

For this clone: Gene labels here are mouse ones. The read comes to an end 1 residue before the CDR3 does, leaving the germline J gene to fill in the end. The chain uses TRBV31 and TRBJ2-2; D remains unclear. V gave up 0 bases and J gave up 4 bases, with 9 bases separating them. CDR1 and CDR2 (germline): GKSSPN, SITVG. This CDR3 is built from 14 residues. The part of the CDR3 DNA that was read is TGTGCCTGGAGTCTAGAACGCGGCACCGGGCAGCTCTAC. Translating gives CAWSLERGTGQLY. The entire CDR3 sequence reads CAWSLERGTGQLYF.

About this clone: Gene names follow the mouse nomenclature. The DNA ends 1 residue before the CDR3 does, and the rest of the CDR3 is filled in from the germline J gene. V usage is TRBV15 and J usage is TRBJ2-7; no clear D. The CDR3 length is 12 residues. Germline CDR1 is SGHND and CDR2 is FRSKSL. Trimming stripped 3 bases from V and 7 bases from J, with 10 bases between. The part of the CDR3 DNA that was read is TGTGCCAGCAGTTTTACACAGTTGGAACAGTAC. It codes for CASSFTQLEQY. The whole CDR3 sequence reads CASSFTQLEQYF. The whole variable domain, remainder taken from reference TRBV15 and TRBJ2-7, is DAGVTQTPRHEVAEKGQTIILKCEPVSGHNDLFWYRQTKIQGLELLSYFRSKSLMEDGGAFKDRFKAEMLNSSFSTLKIQPTEPKDSAVYLCASSFTQLEQYFGPGTRLTVL.

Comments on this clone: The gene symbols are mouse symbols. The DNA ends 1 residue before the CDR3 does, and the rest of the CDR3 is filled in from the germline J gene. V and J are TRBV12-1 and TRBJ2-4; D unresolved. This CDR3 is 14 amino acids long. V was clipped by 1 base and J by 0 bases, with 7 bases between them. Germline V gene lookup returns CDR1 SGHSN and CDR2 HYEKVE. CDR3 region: CASSLGLSQNTLYF. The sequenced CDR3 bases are TGTGCCAGCTCTCTGGGCCTTAGTCAAAACACCTTGTAC.

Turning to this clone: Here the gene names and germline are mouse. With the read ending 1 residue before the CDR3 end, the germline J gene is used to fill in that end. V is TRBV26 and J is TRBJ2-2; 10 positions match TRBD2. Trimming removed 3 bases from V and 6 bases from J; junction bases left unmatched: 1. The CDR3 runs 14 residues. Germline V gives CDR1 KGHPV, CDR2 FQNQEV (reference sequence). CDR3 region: CASSLWGGAGQLYF. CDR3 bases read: TGTGCCAGCAGTCTCTGGGGGGGCGCCGGGCAGCTCTAC.

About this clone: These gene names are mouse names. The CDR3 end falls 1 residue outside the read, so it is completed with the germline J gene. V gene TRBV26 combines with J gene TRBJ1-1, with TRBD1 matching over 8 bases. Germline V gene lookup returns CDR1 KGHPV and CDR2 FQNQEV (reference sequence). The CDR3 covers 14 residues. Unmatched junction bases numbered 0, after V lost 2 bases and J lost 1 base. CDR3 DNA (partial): TGTGCCAGCAGTCTGGGGACAGGGAACACAGAAGTCTTC. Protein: CASSLGTGNTEVF. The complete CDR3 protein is CASSLGTGNTEVFF.

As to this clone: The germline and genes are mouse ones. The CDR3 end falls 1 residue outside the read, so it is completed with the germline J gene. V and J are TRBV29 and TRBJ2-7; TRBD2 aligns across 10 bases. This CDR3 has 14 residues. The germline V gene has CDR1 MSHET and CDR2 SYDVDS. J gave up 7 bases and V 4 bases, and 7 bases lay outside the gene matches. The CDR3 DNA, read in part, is TGTGCTAGCAGTTCCGGGACTGGGGTCCTAGAACAGTAC. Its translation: CASSSGTGVLEQY. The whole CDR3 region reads CASSSGTGVLEQYF.

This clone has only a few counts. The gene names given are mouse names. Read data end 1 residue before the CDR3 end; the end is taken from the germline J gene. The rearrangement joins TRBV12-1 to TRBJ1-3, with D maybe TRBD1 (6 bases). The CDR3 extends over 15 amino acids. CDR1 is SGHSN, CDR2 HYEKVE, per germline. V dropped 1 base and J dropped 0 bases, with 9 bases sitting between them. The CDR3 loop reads CASSLWDNSGNTLYF. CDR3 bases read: TGTGCCAGCTCTCTATGGGACAATTCTGGAAATACGCTCTAT.

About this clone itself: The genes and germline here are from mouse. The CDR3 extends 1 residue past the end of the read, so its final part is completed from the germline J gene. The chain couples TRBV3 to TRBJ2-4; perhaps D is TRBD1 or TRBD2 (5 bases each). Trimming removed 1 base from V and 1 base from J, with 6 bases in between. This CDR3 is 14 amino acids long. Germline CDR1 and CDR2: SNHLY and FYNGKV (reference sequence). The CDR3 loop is CASSLGGGQNTLYF. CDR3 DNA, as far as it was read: TGTGCCAGCAGCTTAGGGGGCGGTCAAAACACCTTGTAC.